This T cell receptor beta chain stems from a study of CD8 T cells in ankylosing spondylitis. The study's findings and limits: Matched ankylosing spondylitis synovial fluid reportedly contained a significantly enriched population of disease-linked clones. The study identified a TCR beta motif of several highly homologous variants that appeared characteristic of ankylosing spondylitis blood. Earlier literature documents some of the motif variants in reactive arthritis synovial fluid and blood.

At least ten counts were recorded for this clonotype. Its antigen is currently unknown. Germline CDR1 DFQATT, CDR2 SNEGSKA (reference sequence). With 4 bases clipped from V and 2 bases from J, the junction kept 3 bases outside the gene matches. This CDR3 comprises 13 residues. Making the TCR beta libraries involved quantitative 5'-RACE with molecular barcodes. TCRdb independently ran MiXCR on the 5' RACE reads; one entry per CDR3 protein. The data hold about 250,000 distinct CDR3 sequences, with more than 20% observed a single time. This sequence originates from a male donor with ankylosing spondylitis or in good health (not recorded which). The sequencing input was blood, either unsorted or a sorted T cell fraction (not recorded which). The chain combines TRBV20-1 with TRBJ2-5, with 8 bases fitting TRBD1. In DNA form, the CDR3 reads TGCAGTGCTACCGACAGGGGTCAAGAGACCCAGTACTTC. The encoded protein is CSATDRGQETQYF.